These T cell receptor beta chains were read from a single sample in a study of blood T cell repertoires in COVID-19. Clones were read by immunoSEQ multiplex PCR, and TCRdb kept only the in-frame ones, dropping some. This table has about 200,000 clones, about 90% appearing once. Sequencing was carried out using peripheral blood. The receptors stem from a man between 18 and 29 years old with active or convalescent COVID-19. CDR3s leave out the opening cysteine and the closing phenylalanine or tryptophan. Fields, in order: CDR3 protein, V gene, J gene, D gene, clone size. The D gene is left open where the match is weak. Part of the rows lack a size; the others show once, few, many or a class for expanded clones.

ASSLRLATEAF	TRBV11-2	TRBJ1-1	-	-
ASSYSMLGDTGELF	TRBV6-5	TRBJ2-2	-	-
ASSDRDTGELF	TRBV7-9	TRBJ2-2	TRBD1	-
ASSLRTGASSYEQY	TRBV6-2/TRBV6-3	TRBJ2-7	TRBD1	-
AWRQSTYTEAF	TRBV30	TRBJ1-1	-	-
ASSLVAGGLSGNTIY	TRBV5-6	TRBJ1-3	TRBD1	-
ASSPPGLAGGPVDTQY	TRBV6-6	TRBJ2-3	TRBD2	-
ASSLGGVGETQY	TRBV7-2	TRBJ2-5	-	-
ASSSSYSHLTNEKLF	TRBV18	TRBJ1-4	-	once
ASSLGTSGIGEQY	TRBV5-6	TRBJ2-7	TRBD2	-
ASSLIPISSYNEQF	TRBV5-6	TRBJ2-1	-	-
ASSPLEGQGDEKLF	TRBV19	TRBJ1-4	TRBD1	-
ASSLEGGPAYYNEQF	TRBV5-1	TRBJ2-1	TRBD2	-
ASSPRGGISNYGYT	TRBV27	TRBJ1-2	-	-
ASSQSSGVIDTQY	TRBV7-3	TRBJ2-3	TRBD2	-
ASSSPGQGAAEQF	TRBV5-5	TRBJ2-1	TRBD1	-
ASSLGLAVQETQY	TRBV5-5	TRBJ2-5	TRBD2	-
ASSIMGGNTEAF	TRBV19	TRBJ1-1	-	-
ASSLEAGDGYT	TRBV7-9	TRBJ1-2	-	-
ATSDRTGYGYT	TRBV24-1	TRBJ1-2	-	-
ASSIVGRSSNQPQH	TRBV19	TRBJ1-5	-	-
AISDRTGIEAF	TRBV10-3	TRBJ1-1	TRBD1	-
ATSRDLPAPHEQF	TRBV15	TRBJ2-1	-	-
SASLAPNENIQY	TRBV20-1	TRBJ2-4	-	-
ASSPRGSDSPLH	TRBV6-2/TRBV6-3	TRBJ1-6	-	-
ASSSGQQGVATQY	TRBV5-4	TRBJ2-5	TRBD1	-
ASSPGQGGSPLH	TRBV5-1	TRBJ1-6	TRBD1	-
ASSLADSPYEQY	TRBV7-9	TRBJ2-7	-	-
ASSPLGGRHTEAF	TRBV7-3	TRBJ1-1	TRBD1	-
ASSRSGSAGPQH	TRBV6-2/TRBV6-3	TRBJ1-5	-	-
ASGWENQPQH	TRBV12-5	TRBJ1-5	-	-
ASSLGGRAGEQY	TRBV5-4	TRBJ2-7	TRBD2	-
ASSEALRFEAF	TRBV6-1	TRBJ1-1	-	-
SAGGGGNEKLF	TRBV29-1	TRBJ1-4	TRBD1	-
ASSEGRGGDTQY	TRBV10-1	TRBJ2-3	TRBD2	-
ASSLVAGNTEAF	TRBV5-1	TRBJ1-1	-	once
ASSAPHQAEQY	TRBV7-2	TRBJ2-7	-	-
ASSPTSGWTEAF	TRBV18	TRBJ1-1	-	-
SAARGTEAF	TRBV20-1	TRBJ1-1	-	-
ASSLNAISGETQY	TRBV7-6	TRBJ2-5	-	-
ASSLVRGPKYEQY	TRBV5-1	TRBJ2-7	TRBD1	-
ASSYQTVGQGSGNTIY	TRBV7-9	TRBJ1-3	TRBD1	-
ASSGGQGGTNEKLF	TRBV5-1	TRBJ1-4	TRBD1	-
ASGEGSSYNEQF	TRBV12-5	TRBJ2-1	-	-
SGTGDRTEAF	TRBV29-1	TRBJ1-1	TRBD1	-
ASSNPGTSGRSEQF	TRBV19	TRBJ2-1	TRBD2	-